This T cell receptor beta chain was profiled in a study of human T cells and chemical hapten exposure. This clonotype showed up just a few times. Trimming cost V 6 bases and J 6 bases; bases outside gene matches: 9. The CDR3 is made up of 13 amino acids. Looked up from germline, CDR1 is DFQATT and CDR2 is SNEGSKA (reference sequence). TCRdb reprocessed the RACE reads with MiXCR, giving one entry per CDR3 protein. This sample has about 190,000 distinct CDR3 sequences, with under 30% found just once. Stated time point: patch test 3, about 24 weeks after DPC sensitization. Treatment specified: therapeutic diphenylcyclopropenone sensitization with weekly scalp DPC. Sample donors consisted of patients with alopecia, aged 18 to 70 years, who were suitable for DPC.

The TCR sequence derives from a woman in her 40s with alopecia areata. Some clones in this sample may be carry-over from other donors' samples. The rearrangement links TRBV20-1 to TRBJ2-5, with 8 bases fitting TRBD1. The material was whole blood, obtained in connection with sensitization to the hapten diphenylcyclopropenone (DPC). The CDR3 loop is CSAWGQAEKTQYF. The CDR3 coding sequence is TGCAGTGCCTGGGGACAGGCTGAAAAGACCCAGTACTTC.